This TCR beta chain was identified during a study of blood T cell repertoires in COVID-19. In the study overall: PBMCs, B-cell-depleted T cells, or T cells were the source of the cDNA or gDNA that made up the material.

The CDR3 length is 13 residues. With 0 bases removed from V and 3 bases from J, the gap between germline ends came to 3 bases. The germline CDR1 and CDR2 sequences are SEHNR and FQNEAQ (reference sequence). The authors' processing: Reference gene primer amplification in the assay estimated nucleated cell counts. Produced via immunoSEQ multiplex PCR; TCRdb's table is partial and in-frame only. V and J calls and clone size are given by that table; D and trimming were obtained from the DNA. The sample holds over 200,000 clones; roughly nine tenths are singletons and the top ten take roughly 3.2%. The specimen was PBMCs or T cells enriched from blood (not recorded which). This clonotype was obtained from a woman in her forties or fifties in a cohort exposed to, infected with or recovered from COVID-19 (not recorded which). The chain uses TRBV7-9 and TRBJ1-5; D not certain. CDR3 nucleotide sequence: TGTGCCAGCAGCTTAGCCTTCAATCAGCCCCAGCATTTT. Translation gives CASSLAFNQPQHF.